This T cell receptor (beta chain) was sequenced in a study of T cell responses to AZD1222 COVID-19 vaccine. Study-wide results and limits: Scientists sampled the repertoires only once the peak T cell response had passed. There were vaccine-associated CD4 TCRs across spike, dominant at 160-218 and 743-854.

The CDR3 extends over 14 amino acids. V lost 7 bases and J lost 0, with 10 bases in between. CDR1 is LNHDA, CDR2 SQIVND, per germline (reference sequence). The repertoire was sequenced with immunoSEQ multiplex PCR; TCRdb's copy has only in-frame clones and lacks some. The sample has about 120,000 clones, about 91% seen once. As to this clone: Its matching antigen is unknown.

The rearrangement joins TRBV19 to TRBJ2-1; perhaps TRBD1 as D (7 bases). Sequences were derived from peripheral blood, sampled on day 0 of AZD1222 vaccination. This receptor was identified in an adult in good health. In DNA form, the CDR3 reads TGTGCCAGTACCCAGGGGGGCTCCTACAATGAGCAGTTCTTC. Translating gives CASTQGGSYNEQFF.